This T cell receptor beta chain is from a study of cytomegalovirus exposure and HLA in healthy donors. Points from the study as a whole: A later analysis reportedly found fewer N-insertions in an Asian-associated ancestry cluster than the approximately 670-donor mean.

This clone appeared a single time. No antigen is known for it. 60 Vbeta and 13 Jbeta primers were used in PCR. Libraries were prepared by immunoSEQ multiplex PCR; TCRdb keeps only in-frame clonotypes and omits some of them. Of about 180,000 clones in the sample, roughly four fifths are singletons; the top ten hold 1.5% to 2%. Germline V lookup: CDR1 KGHSH, CDR2 LQKENI. Trimming removed 3 bases from V and 1 base from J, with 10 bases in between. The CDR3 totals 15 residues. This chain joins TRBV18 and TRBJ1-5, with D possibly matching TRBD1 (5 bases). This receptor was obtained from a man between 18 and 35 years old in good health and CMV-seronegative. Sample: PBMCs. The CDR3: CASSPAGTSNQPQHF. In nucleotides, the CDR3 is TGTGCCAGCTCACCGGCGGGGACGAGCAATCAGCCCCAGCATTTT.